A single sample is the source of the 20 T cell receptor beta chains below, sequenced in a study of identifying expanded T cells in peripheral blood. Profiled with immunoSEQ multiplex PCR; TCRdb holds only in-frame clones, not every one. The table lists under 100,000 clones, 70% to 90% of them singletons. Sequencing was done on a sample of blood. These TCRs come from a person aged 18 to 75 in good health.

This clone was seen more than once but under ten times. V and J are TRBV2 and TRBJ1-5; D uncertain. V was clipped by 6 bases and J by 6 bases, with 12 bases between them. Germline lookup yields CDR1 SNHLY and CDR2 FYNNEI. This CDR3 contains 13 residues. In DNA form, the CDR3 reads TGTGCCAGCAGCTCGGAGAACGGTCAGCCCCAGCATTTT. Translating gives CASSSENGQPQHF.

The rearrangement links TRBV6-1 to TRBJ1-2, with TRBD1 matching over 7 bases. This CDR3 contains 14 residues. V was pared by 3 bases and J by 9 bases, with 10 bases of the junction left unmatched. The germline V gene encodes CDR1 MNHNS and CDR2 SASEGT. The CDR3 spells CASSDWGQRTSYTF. For the CDR3, the DNA is TGTGCCAGCAGTGATTGGGGACAGCGTACGAGCTACACCTTC.

The chain uses TRBV7-3 and TRBJ1-1; D remains unclear. Germline loops: CDR1 SGHTA, CDR2 FQGTGA. Trimming took off 2 bases at V and 7 bases at J, with 14 bases between the two ends. The CDR3 covers 14 residues. The CDR3 region has the DNA TGTGCCAGCAGCTTAGGACCAACGAAGGGTGAAGCTTTCTTT. It is translated as CASSLGPTKGEAFF.

The genes are TRBV7-9 and TRBJ2-2; D gene unclear. This CDR3 is built from 14 residues. Trimming shortened V by 5 bases and J by 1 base, and 8 bases separated the two germline ends. CDR1 and CDR2 from the germline V gene are SEHNR and FQNEAQ (reference sequence). The CDR3 is CASSIRVNTGELFF. For the CDR3, the DNA is TGTGCCAGCAGCATAAGAGTGAACACCGGGGAGCTGTTTTTT.

This chain connects TRBV10-3 to TRBJ2-3; possible D gene TRBD1, 5 bases. This CDR3 contains 14 residues. Trimming shortened V by 6 bases and J by 2 bases, and 12 bases separated the two germline ends. Germline CDR1 reads ENHRY; CDR2 reads SYGVKD. CDR3 in DNA: TGTGCCATCAGCAGACAGAAATACACAGATACGCAGTATTTT. Its protein product is CAISRQKYTDTQYF.

CDR3 residues: CAWSILFQGTGELFF. For the CDR3, the DNA is TGTGCCTGGAGTATCCTCTTTCAGGGGACCGGGGAGCTGTTTTTT. The chain carries TRBV30 and TRBJ2-2; D perhaps matches TRBD1 (6 bases). Germline V gene sequence: CDR1 GTSNPN, CDR2 SVGIG (reference sequence). V lost 2 bases and J lost 5, with 15 bases in between. The CDR3 runs to 15 residues.

This clone turned up a few times. The chain combines TRBV19 with TRBJ1-2, with a tentative D call TRBD1 (6 bases). The CDR3 loop spans 13 amino acids. Germline V gene lookup returns CDR1 LNHDA and CDR2 SQIVND (reference sequence). Deletions cut 8 bases from V and 4 bases from J, with 14 bases between. CDR3 bases: TGTGCCAGTCTAAACAGGGAGGGCTATGGCTACACCTTC. Translated, it gives CASLNREGYGYTF.

The CDR3 DNA follows: TGTGCCAGCTCACCAGGCGTAGGACAAGACGTAGGAGGGGAGCAGTTCTTC. This encodes CASSPGVGQDVGGEQFF. The chain uses TRBV18 and TRBJ2-1; the D gene is possibly TRBD2 (6 bases). Germline loops: CDR1 KGHSH, CDR2 LQKENI. CDR3 size: 17 residues. Trimming shortened V by 2 bases and J by 10 bases, and 24 bases separated the two germline ends. The full variable domain, completed using reference TRBV18 and TRBJ2-1, is NAGVMQNPRHLVRRRGQEARLRCSPMKGHSHVYWYRQLPEEGLKFMVYLQKENIIDESGMPKERFSAEFPKEGPSILRIQQVVRGDSAAYFCASSPGVGQDVGGEQFFGPGTRLTVL.

This chain joins TRBV27 and TRBJ1-5; D gene unclear. V was shortened by 4 bases and J by 0 bases, with 22 bases between the two germline ends. CDR1 is MNHEY, CDR2 SMNVEV, per germline (reference sequence). The CDR3 is 19 residues long. The CDR3, as DNA: TGTGCCAGCAGTTCCCGGGCTAGGCCCTCGGGCCTTAGCAATCAGCCCCAGCATTTT. This sequence encodes CASSSRARPSGLSNQPQHF.

V gene TRBV4-2 combines with J gene TRBJ1-2; 9 bases align to TRBD1. The CDR3 runs to 16 residues. From germline, CDR1 is LGHNA and CDR2 YNFKEQ. V gave up 1 base and J gave up 4 bases; unmatched junction bases: 7. The CDR3 DNA sequence: TGTGCCAGCAGCCAAGCCCTGGGACAGGGAGTCTATGGCTACACCTTC. Amino acid sequence: CASSQALGQGVYGYTF.

This clone was detected only once. This sequence joins TRBV4-2 and TRBJ2-1, with D perhaps TRBD1 or TRBD2 (7 bases each). In germline, CDR1 is LGHNA, CDR2 YNFKEQ. The CDR3 is 13 residues long. The V end lost 0 bases, the J end lost 12 bases, and 12 bases lay between the germline ends. CDR3 nucleotides: TGTGCCAGCAGCCAAGATTCCAGGGGGGGGCAGTTCTTC. The encoded protein is CASSQDSRGGQFF.

The CDR3 DNA sequence: TGTGCCAGCAGCCCAAAACGGTATTCACCCCTCCACTTT. Its translation is CASSPKRYSPLHF. The chain recombines TRBV7-3 with TRBJ1-6; D not certain. The CDR3 runs 13 residues. V gave up 5 bases and J gave up 8 bases, with 10 bases separating them. In germline, CDR1 is SGHTA, CDR2 FQGTGA. Complete variable domain (other parts from reference TRBV7-3 and TRBJ1-6): GAGVSQTPSNKVTEKGKYVELRCDPISGHTALYWYRQSLGQGPEFLIYFQGTGAADDSGLPNDRFFAVRPEGSVSTLKIQRTERGDSAVYLCASSPKRYSPLHFGNGTRLTVT.

This clone appeared a single time. This chain connects TRBV6-4 to TRBJ2-3; 7 bases are shared with TRBD2. After removal of 4 bases from V and 3 bases from J, the junction contained 10 bases not matched to a gene. The CDR3 contains 16 residues. Germline values: CDR1 MRHNA, CDR2 SNTAGT. The chain's CDR3 is CASSASRTRRTDTQYF. The CDR3 region has the DNA TGTGCCAGCAGTGCTTCGAGGACTAGGAGGACAGATACGCAGTATTTT.

The V and J genes are TRBV15 and TRBJ1-1; no reliable D call. CDR3 length equals 18 residues. V was pared by 0 bases and J by 3 bases, with 20 bases between. Germline loops: CDR1 LNHNV, CDR2 YYDKDF (reference sequence). Here the CDR3 reads CATSREETQASVDTEAFF. CDR3 in DNA: TGTGCCACCAGCAGAGAGGAAACTCAGGCGTCTGTGGACACTGAAGCTTTCTTT.

This sequence joins TRBV4-1 and TRBJ2-7, with D possibly matching TRBD2 (6 bases). The V end lost 4 bases, the J end lost 3 bases, and 19 bases lay between the germline ends. Germline lookup yields CDR1 MGHRA and CDR2 YSYEKL. This CDR3 comprises 16 residues. CDR3: CASSPWVASVNYEQYF. In nucleotides, the CDR3 is TGCGCCAGCAGCCCATGGGTGGCTAGCGTAAACTACGAGCAGTACTTC.

The chain has TRBV4-1 and TRBJ1-2, with TRBD1 matching over 7 bases. J was trimmed by 5 bases and V by 4 bases; bases with no gene match: 7. The CDR3 spans 14 residues. Germline loops: CDR1 MGHRA, CDR2 YSYEKL. CDR3 nucleotides: TGCGCCAGCAGCCCCTTTTTGGGACAGTATGGCTACACCTTC. Translated, it gives CASSPFLGQYGYTF.

The genes are TRBV10-1 and TRBJ2-5; 8 positions match TRBD1. Germline lookup yields CDR1 WNHNN and CDR2 SYGVQD (reference sequence). V was pared by 3 bases and J by 5 bases, with 8 bases of the junction left unmatched. The CDR3 is 15 residues long. The CDR3 DNA is TGCGCCAGCAGTGATGGGGCAGGGGGCGTCGAGACCCAGTACTTC. Translating it yields CASSDGAGGVETQYF.

The chain employs TRBV5-1 and TRBJ2-1, with TRBD1 as a possible D gene (5 bases). V was pared by 0 bases and J by 3 bases, with 7 bases between. Germline V gives CDR1 SGHRS, CDR2 YFSETQ. The CDR3 has 14 amino acids. In DNA form, the CDR3 reads TGCGCCAGCAGCTTGGGACAGATCTACAATGAGCAGTTCTTC. Its translation is CASSLGQIYNEQFF.

J is TRBJ1-1 and V is TRBV18; 7 bases line up with TRBD1. The junction had 13 bases not matched to a gene; V was cut back by 1 base and J by 5 bases. The CDR3 is 17 amino acids. Per the germline V gene, CDR1 is KGHSH and CDR2 is LQKENI. CDR3 sequence reads: CASSPQTGLELGTEAFF. CDR3 nucleotide sequence: TGTGCCAGCTCACCACAGACAGGGTTGGAGTTGGGTACTGAAGCTTTCTTT. Full variable domain (rest looked up from reference TRBV18 and TRBJ1-1): NAGVMQNPRHLVRRRGQEARLRCSPMKGHSHVYWYRQLPEEGLKFMVYLQKENIIDESGMPKERFSAEFPKEGPSILRIQQVVRGDSAAYFCASSPQTGLELGTEAFFGQGTRLTVV.

The V call is TRBV19, the J call TRBJ2-1; D not certain. In germline, CDR1 is LNHDA, CDR2 SQIVND (reference sequence). The CDR3 runs to 15 residues. The V and J ends lost 2 bases and 2 bases respectively, with 10 bases between them. CDR3 region: CASSIKHGPYNEQFF. The CDR3 DNA is TGTGCCAGTAGTATAAAACACGGGCCCTACAATGAGCAGTTCTTC.